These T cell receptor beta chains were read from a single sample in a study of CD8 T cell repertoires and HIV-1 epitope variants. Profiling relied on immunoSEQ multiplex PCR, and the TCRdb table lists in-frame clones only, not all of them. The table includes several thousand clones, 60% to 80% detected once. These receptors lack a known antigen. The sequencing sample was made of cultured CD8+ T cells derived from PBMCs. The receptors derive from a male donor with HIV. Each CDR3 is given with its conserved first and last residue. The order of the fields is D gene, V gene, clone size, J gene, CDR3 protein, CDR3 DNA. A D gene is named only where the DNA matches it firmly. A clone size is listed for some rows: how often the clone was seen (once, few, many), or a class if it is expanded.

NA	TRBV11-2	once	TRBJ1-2	CASSPRGIAYGYTF	TGTGCCAGCAGCCCAAGGGGCATTGCGTATGGCTACACCTTC
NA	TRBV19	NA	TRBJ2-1	CASSIVETQPYNEQFF	TGTGCCAGTAGTATTGTTGAGACTCAGCCCTACAATGAGCAGTTCTTC
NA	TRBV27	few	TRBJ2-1	CASSFSIKGTQFF	TGTGCCAGCAGTTTTTCCATTAAGGGTACTCAGTTCTTC
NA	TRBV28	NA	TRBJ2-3	CASSLDSTDTQYF	TGTGCCAGCAGTCTTGACTCAACAGATACGCAGTATTTT
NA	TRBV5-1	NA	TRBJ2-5	CASSLTSGRPQETQYF	TGCGCCAGCAGCCTAACTTCGGGACGCCCCCAAGAGACCCAGTACTTC
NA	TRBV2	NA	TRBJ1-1	CASAQGDTEAFF	TGTGCCAGTGCTCAGGGTGACACTGAAGCTTTCTTT
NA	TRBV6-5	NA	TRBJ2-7	CASSYSSTYEQYF	TGTGCCAGCAGTTACTCAAGCACCTACGAGCAGTACTTC
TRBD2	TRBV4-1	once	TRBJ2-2	CASSQVDSGSFTGELFF	TGCGCCAGCAGCCAAGTTGACAGCGGGAGTTTTACCGGGGAGCTGTTTTTT
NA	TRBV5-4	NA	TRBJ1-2	CASSGREPGYGYTF	TGTGCCAGCAGCGGCCGGGAGCCCGGCTATGGCTACACCTTC
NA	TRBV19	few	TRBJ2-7	CASSIGQIRSYEQYF	TGTGCCAGTAGTATAGGTCAAATCAGGTCCTACGAGCAGTACTTC
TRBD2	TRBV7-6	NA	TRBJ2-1	CASSVSGRYEQFF	TGTGCCAGCAGCGTTAGCGGGAGGTATGAGCAGTTCTTC
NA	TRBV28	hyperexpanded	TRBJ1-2	CASGLYPLDLNYGYTF	TGTGCCAGCGGCTTATATCCCTTGGACCTTAACTATGGCTACACCTTC
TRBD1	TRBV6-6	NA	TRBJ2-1	CASLLQGAGDEQFF	TGTGCCAGCCTCCTACAGGGGGCGGGCGATGAGCAGTTCTTC
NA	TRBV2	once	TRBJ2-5	CASSDRNWVQETQYF	TGTGCCAGCAGTGACAGGAATTGGGTCCAAGAGACCCAGTACTTC
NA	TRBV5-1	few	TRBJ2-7	CASSLYAGGYEQYF	TGCGCCAGCAGCTTGTATGCCGGGGGCTACGAGCAGTACTTC
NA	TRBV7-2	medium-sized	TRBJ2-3	CASSSVLATDTQYF	TGTGCCAGCAGCTCCGTACTGGCGACAGATACGCAGTATTTT
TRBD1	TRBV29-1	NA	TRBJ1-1	CSARTGDTEAFF	TGCAGCGCGAGGACAGGGGACACTGAAGCTTTCTTT
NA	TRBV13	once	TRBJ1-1	CASSPKRASTEAFF	TGTGCCAGCAGCCCCAAGAGGGCTTCCACTGAAGCTTTTTTT
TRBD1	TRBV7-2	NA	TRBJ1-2	CASSLVGAGGKGYTF	TGTGCCAGCAGCTTAGTCGGGGCAGGGGGGAAAGGCTACACCTTC
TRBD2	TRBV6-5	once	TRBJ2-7	CASTTTSGSSYEQYF	TGTGCCAGCACTACGACTAGCGGGAGCTCCTACGAGCAGTACTTC
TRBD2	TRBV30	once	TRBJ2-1	CAWSDTGPSGGLYNEQFF	TGTGCCTGGAGTGATACTGGGCCTAGCGGGGGGCTCTACAATGAGCAGTTCTTC
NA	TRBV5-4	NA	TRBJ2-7	CASSRTGEQYF	TGTGCCAGCAGCCGAACGGGCGAGCAGTACTTC
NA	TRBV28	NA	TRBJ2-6	CASSTTSAGNFAGANVLTF	TGTGCCAGCAGTACCACATCAGCAGGGAATTTCGCTGGGGCCAACGTCCTGACTTTC
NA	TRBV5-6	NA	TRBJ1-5	CASSWWQEEQPQHF	TGTGCCAGCAGCTGGTGGCAGGAAGAACAGCCCCAGCATTTT
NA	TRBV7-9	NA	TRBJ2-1	CASSHGTENEQFF	TGTGCCAGCAGCCACGGGACTGAGAATGAGCAGTTCTTC
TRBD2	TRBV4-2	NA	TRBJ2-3	CASSNFNRAGGQDTQYF	TGTGCCAGCAGCAACTTTAACAGGGCGGGGGGACAAGATACGCAGTATTTT
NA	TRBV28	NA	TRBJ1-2	CASSSARGYTF	TGTGCCAGCAGTTCGGCGAGGGGCTACACCTTC
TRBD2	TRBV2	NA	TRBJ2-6	CASSDGTTSGANVLTF	TGTGCCAGCAGTGACGGGACTACCTCTGGGGCCAACGTCCTGACTTTC
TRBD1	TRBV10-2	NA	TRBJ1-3	CASSERTGNPSGNTIYF	TGCGCCAGCAGTGAGCGGACAGGGAACCCCTCTGGAAACACCATATATTTT
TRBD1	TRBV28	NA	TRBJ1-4	CASSPGTGGEKLFF	TGTGCCAGCAGTCCTGGGACAGGGGGTGAAAAACTGTTTTTT
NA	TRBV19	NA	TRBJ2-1	CASSIQPNSYNEQFF	TGTGCCAGTAGTATCCAGCCGAACTCCTACAATGAGCAGTTCTTC